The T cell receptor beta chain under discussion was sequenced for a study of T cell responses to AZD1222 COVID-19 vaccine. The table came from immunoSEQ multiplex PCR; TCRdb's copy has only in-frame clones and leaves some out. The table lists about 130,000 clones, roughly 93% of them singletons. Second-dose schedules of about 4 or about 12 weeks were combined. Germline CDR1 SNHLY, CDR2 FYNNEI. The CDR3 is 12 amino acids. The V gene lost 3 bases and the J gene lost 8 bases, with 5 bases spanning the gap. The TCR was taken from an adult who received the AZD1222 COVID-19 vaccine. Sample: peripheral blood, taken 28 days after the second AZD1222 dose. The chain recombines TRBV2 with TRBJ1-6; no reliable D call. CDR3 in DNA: TGTGCCAGCAGTGACGGGTATTCACCCCTCCACTTT. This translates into CASSDGYSPLHF.